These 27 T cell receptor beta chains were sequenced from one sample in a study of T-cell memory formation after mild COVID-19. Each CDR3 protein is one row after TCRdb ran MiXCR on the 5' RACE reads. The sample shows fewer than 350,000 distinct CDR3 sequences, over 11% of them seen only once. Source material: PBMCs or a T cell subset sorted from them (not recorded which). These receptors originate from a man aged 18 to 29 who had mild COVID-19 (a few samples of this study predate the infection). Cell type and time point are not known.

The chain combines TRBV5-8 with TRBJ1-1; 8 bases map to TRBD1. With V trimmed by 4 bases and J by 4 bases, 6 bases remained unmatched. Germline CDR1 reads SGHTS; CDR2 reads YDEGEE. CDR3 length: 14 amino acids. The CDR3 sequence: CASSMTGEGTEAFF. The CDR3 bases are TGTGCCAGCAGCATGACAGGGGAAGGCACTGAAGCTTTCTTT.

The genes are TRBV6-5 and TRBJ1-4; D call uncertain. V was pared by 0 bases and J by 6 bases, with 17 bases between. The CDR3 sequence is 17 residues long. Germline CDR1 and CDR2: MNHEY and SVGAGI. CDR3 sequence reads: CASSYSIGTASDEKLFF. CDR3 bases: TGTGCCAGCAGTTACTCGATAGGTACGGCCTCAGATGAAAAACTGTTTTTT.

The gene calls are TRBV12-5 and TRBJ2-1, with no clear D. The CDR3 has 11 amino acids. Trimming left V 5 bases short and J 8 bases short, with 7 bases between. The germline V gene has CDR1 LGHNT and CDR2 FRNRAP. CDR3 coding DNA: TGTGCTAGTGGTCACCTCGATGAGCAGTTCTTC. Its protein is CASGHLDEQFF.

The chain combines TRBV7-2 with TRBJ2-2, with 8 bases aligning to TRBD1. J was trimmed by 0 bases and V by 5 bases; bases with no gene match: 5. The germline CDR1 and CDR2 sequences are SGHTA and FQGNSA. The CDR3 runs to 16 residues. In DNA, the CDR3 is TGTGCCAGCAGCGACCCGGGACAGGCGAACACCGGGGAGCTGTTTTTT. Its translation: CASSDPGQANTGELFF.

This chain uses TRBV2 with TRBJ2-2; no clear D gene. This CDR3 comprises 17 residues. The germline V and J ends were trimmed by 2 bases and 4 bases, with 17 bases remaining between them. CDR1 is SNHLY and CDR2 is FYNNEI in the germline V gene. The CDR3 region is CASSERRQPLSTGELFF. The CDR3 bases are TGTGCCAGCAGTGAAAGGCGGCAGCCCTTGAGCACCGGGGAGCTGTTTTTT.

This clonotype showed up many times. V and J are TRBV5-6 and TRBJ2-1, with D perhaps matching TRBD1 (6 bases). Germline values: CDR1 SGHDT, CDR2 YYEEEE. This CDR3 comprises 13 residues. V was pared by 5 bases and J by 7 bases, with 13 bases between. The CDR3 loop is CASSQQGRNEQFF. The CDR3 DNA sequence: TGTGCCAGCAGTCAACAGGGTCGGAATGAGCAGTTCTTC.

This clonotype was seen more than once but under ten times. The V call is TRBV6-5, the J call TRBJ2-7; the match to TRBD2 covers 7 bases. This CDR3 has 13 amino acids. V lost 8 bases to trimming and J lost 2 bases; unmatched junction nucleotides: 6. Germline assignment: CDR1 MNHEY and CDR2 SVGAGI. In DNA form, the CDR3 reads TGTGCCAGCCGGGAAAGCGGGGCCTACGAGCAGTACTTC. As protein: CASRESGAYEQYF.

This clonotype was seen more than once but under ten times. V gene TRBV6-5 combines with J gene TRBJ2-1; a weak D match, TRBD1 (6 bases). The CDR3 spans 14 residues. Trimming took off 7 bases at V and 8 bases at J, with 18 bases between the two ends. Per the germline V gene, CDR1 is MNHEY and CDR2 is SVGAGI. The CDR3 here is CASKQGLSFDEQFF. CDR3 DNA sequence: TGTGCCAGCAAGCAGGGGCTATCATTCGATGAGCAGTTCTTC.

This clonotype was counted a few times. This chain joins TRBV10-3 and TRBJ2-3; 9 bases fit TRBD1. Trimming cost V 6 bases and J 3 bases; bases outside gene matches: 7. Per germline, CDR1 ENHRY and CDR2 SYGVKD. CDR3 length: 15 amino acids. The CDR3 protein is CAISGQGSPTDTQYF. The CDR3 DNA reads TGTGCCATCAGCGGACAGGGGTCTCCAACAGATACGCAGTATTTT.

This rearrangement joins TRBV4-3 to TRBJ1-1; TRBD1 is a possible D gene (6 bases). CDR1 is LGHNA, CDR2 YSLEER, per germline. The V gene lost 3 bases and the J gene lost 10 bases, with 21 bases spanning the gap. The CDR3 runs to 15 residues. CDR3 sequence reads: CASSQFRTARKGAFF. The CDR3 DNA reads TGCGCCAGCAGCCAGTTTAGGACAGCAAGGAAGGGAGCTTTCTTT.

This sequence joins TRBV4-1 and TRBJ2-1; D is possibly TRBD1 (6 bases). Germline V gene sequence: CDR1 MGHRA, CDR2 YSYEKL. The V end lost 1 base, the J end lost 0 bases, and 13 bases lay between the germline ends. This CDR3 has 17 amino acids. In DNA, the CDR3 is TGCGCCAGCAGCCAAGGACGGACAGTTAGCTCCTACAATGAGCAGTTCTTC. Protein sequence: CASSQGRTVSSYNEQFF.

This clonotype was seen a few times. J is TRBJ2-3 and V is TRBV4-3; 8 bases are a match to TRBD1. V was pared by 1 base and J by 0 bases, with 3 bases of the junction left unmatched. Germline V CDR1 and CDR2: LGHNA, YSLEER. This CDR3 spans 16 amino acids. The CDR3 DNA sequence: TGCGCCAGCAGCCAAGCCGGACAGGGAAGCACAGATACGCAGTATTTT. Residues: CASSQAGQGSTDTQYF.

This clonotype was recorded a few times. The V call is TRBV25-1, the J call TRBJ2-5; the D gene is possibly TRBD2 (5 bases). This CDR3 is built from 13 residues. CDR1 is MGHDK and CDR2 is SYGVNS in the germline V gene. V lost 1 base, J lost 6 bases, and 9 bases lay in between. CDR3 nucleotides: TGTGCCAGCAGTGAATGGGGAGCGAAGACCCAGTACTTC. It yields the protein CASSEWGAKTQYF.

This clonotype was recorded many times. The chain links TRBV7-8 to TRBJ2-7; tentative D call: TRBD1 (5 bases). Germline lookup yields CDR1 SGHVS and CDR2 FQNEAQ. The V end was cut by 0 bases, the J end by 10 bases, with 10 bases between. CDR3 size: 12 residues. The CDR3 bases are TGTGCCAGCAGCTTAGCCCAGGGTGAACAGTACTTC. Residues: CASSLAQGEQYF.

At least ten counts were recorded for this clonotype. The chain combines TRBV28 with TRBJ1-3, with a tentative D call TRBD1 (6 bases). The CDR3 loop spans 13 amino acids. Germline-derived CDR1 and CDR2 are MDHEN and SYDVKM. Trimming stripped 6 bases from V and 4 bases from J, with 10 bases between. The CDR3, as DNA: TGTGCCAGCAGAACAGGGTCCGGAAACACCATATATTTT. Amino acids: CASRTGSGNTIYF.

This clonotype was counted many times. CDR3 nucleotides: TGCGCCAGCAGGTCAGAGTGGAATGAGCAGTTCTTC. This encodes CASRSEWNEQFF. The chain recombines TRBV4-1 with TRBJ2-1; D is undetermined. Germline CDR1 and CDR2: MGHRA and YSYEKL. The CDR3 runs 12 residues. V lost 6 bases and J 7 bases, leaving 10 bases between the germline ends.

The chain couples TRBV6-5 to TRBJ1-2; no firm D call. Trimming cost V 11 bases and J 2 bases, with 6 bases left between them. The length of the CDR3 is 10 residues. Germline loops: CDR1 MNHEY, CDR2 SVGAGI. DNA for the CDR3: TGTGCCGCGGGCAACTATGGCTACACCTTC. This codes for CAAGNYGYTF.

CDR3 nucleotide sequence: TGTGCCACCAGCGCTACACGGGATGAGCAGTTCTTC. Residues: CATSATRDEQFF. This chain uses TRBV15 with TRBJ2-1; no firm D call. CDR3 length: 12 residues. CDR1 LNHNV and CDR2 YYDKDF come from the germline V gene (reference sequence). The V end lost 5 bases, the J end lost 8 bases, and 10 bases lay between the germline ends.

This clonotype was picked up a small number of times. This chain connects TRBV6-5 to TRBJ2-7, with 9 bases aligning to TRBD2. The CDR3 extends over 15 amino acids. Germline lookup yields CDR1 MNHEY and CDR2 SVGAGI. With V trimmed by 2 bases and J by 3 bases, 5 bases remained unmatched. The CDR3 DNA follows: TGTGCCAGCAGTTACAAGCCTAGCGGGGACTACGAGCAGTACGTC. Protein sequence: CASSYKPSGDYEQYV.

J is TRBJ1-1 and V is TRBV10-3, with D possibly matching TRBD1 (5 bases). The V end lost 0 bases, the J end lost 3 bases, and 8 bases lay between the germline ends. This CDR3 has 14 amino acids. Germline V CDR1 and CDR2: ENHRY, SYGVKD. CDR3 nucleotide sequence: TGTGCCATCAGTGAGTCGGAGGGGTACACTGAAGCTTTCTTT. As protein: CAISESEGYTEAFF.

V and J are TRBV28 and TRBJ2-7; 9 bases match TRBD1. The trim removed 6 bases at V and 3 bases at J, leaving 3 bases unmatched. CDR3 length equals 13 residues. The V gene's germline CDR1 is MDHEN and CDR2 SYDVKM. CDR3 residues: CASRGGQGYEQYV. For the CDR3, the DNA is TGTGCCAGCAGGGGGGGACAGGGCTACGAGCAGTACGTC.

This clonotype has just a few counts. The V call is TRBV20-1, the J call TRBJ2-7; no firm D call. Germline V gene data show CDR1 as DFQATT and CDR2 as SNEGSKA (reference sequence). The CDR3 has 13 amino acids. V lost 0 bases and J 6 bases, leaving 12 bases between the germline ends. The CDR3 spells CSARDVSLPEQYV. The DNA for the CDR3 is TGCAGTGCTAGAGATGTCAGCTTGCCCGAGCAGTACGTC.

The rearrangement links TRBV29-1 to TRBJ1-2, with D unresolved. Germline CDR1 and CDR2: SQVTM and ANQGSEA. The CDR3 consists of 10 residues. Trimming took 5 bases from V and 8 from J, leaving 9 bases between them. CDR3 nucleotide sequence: TGCAGCGTTAGTGAGGGAGGCTACACCTTC. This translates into CSVSEGGYTF. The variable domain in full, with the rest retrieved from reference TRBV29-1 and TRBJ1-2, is SAVISQKPSRDICQRGTSLTIQCQVDSQVTMMFWYRQQPGQSLTLIATANQGSEATYESGFVIDKFPISRPNLTFSTLTVSNMSPEDSSIYLCSVSEGGYTFGSGTRLTVV.

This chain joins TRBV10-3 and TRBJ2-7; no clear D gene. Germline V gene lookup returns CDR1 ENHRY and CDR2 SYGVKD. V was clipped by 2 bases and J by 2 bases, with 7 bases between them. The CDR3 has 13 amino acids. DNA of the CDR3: TGTGCCATCAGTGAGCCCCCCGCCTACGAGCAGTACTTC. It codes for CAISEPPAYEQYF.

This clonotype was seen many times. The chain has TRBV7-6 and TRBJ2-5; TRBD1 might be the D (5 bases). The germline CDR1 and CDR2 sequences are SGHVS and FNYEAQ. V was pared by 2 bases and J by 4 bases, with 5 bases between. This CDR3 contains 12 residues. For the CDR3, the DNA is TGTGCCAGCAGCTTACAGGGAGAGACCCAGTACTTC. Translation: CASSLQGETQYF. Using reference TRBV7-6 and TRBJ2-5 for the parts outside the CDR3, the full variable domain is GAGVSQSPRYKVTKRGQDVALRCDPISGHVSLYWYRQALGQGPEFLTYFNYEAQQDKSGLPNDRFSAERPEGSISTLTIQRTEQRDSAMYRCASSLQGETQYFGPGTRLLVL.

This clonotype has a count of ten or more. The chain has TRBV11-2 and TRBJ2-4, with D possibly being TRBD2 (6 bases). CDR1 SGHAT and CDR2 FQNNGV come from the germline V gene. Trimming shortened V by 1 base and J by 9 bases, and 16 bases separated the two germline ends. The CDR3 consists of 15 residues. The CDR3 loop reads CASSLAQEGRAIQYF. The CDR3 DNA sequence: TGTGCCAGCAGCTTAGCTCAGGAGGGCAGGGCCATTCAGTACTTC.

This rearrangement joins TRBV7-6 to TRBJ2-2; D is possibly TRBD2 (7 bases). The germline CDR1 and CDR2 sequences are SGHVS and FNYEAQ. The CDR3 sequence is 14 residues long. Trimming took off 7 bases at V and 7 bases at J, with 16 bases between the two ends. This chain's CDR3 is CASTSRGAGGELFF. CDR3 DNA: TGTGCCAGCACCTCACGGGGGGCTGGCGGGGAGCTGTTTTTT.